This T cell receptor beta chain emerged from a study of CD8+ T cells in alopecia areata. Study-wide context: A regimen of oral tofacitinib, 5 to 10 mg twice daily, was given to treated patients. Study observations and caveats: Researchers report lesional scalp, most notably alopecia totalis/universalis, outstripped normal scalp in clonality.

Treatment given: oral pan-JAK inhibitor, 5-10 mg twice daily. Collection of lesional scalp punch biopsies and peripheral blood was performed in alopecia areata patients. A word on this clone: Its antigen is as yet unknown.

Germline CDR1 and CDR2: SGHRS and YFSETQ. Trimming removed 0 bases from V and 3 bases from J, with 10 bases in between. The length of the CDR3 is 14 residues. Following RNA extraction, reverse transcription yielded cDNA that acted as the sequencing template. The data were produced by immunoSEQ multiplex PCR, yet TCRdb's version contains in-frame clones alone and is incomplete. The repertoire holds some 88,000 clones, with 40% to 50% as singletons. This TCR was recovered from a human donor with alopecia areata. Source: CD8+ T cells sorted from blood, taken at week 24, from a patient treated with tofacitinib. The chain links TRBV5-1 to TRBJ2-7; tentative D call: TRBD1 (6 bases). In DNA, the CDR3 is TGCGCCAGCAGCTTGGGGGACATCCTCTACGAGCAGTACTTC. Its translation is CASSLGDILYEQYF. Full variable domain (rest looked up from reference TRBV5-1 and TRBJ2-7): KAGVTQTPRYLIKTRGQQVTLSCSPISGHRSVSWYQQTPGQGLQFLFEYFSETQRNKGNFPGRFSGRQFSNSRSEMNVSTLELGDSALYLCASSLGDILYEQYFGPGTRLTVT.